Reported below is one T cell receptor beta chain. Its specificity is unknown. Via MiXCR, TCRdb re-called the 5' RACE reads, giving one row per CDR3 protein. The sample holds 1.5 million to 2 million distinct CDR3 sequences, about 31% seen once. The sample comes from a study of identical twins. The V gene's germline CDR1 is SGHAT and CDR2 FQNNGV. This CDR3 has 13 amino acids. V was clipped by 6 bases and J by 7 bases, with 15 bases between them. Points from the study as a whole: The study drew conclusions from cross-sectional statistical analysis, not from following the same donors. Memory repertoires lacked the insertion deficit that abundant cord blood beta clonotypes showed. Modelling approaches yielded underestimates of out-of-frame TCR alpha sharing between monozygotic twins.

The TCR comes from a newborn girl in good health. The specimen was cord blood. The J gene is TRBJ1-1, the V gene TRBV11-2; possibly TRBD1 for D (6 bases). The DNA of the CDR3 is TGTGCCAGCAGACAGGGTGGGAAGGATGAAGCTTTCTTT. It translates to CASRQGGKDEAFF.